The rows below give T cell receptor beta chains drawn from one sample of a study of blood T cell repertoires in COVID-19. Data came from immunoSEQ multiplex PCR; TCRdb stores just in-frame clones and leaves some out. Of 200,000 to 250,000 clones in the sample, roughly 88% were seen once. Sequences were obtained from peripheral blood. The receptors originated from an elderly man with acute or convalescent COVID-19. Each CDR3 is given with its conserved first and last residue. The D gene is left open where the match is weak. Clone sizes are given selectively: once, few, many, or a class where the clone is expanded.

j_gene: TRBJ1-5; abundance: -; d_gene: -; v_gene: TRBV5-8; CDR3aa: CASSGRPKPQHF; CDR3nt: TGTGCCAGCAGCGGGCGCCCCAAGCCCCAGCATTTT
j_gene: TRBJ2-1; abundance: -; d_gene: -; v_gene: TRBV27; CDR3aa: CASSLIASEQFF; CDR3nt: TGTGCCAGCAGTTTAATAGCTTCTGAGCAGTTCTTC
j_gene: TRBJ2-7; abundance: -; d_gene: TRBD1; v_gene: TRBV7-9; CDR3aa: CASSRSRDRVGGYEQYF; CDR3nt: TGTGCCAGCAGCCGGTCCCGGGACAGGGTAGGTGGGTACGAGCAGTACTTC
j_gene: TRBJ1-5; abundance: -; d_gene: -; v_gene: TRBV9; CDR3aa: CASSAGFNQPQHF; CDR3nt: TGTGCCAGCAGCGCGGGGTTTAATCAGCCCCAGCATTTT
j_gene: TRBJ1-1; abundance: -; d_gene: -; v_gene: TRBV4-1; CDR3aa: CASSLLPAVRGAFF; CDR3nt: TGCGCCAGCAGCCTGCTGCCCGCCGTCAGGGGAGCTTTCTTT
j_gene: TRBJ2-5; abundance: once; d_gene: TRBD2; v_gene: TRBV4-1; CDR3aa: CASSQEGLAGVLGETQYF; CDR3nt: TGCGCCAGCAGCCAAGAGGGACTAGCGGGAGTTCTGGGAGAGACCCAGTACTTC
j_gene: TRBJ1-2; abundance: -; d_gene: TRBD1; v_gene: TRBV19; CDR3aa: CATTDRGNYGYTF; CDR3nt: TGTGCCACCACGGACAGGGGAAACTATGGCTACACCTTC
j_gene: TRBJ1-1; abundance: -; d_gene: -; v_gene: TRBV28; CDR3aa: CASSVDFEAFF; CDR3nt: TGTGCCAGCAGTGTTGACTTTGAAGCTTTCTTT
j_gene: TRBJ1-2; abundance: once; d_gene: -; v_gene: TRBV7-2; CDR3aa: CASSSPGGYGYTF; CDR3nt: TGTGCCAGCAGCTCCCCGGGGGGCTATGGCTACACCTTC
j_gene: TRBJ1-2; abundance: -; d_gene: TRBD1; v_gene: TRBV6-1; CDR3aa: CASSEWGTGVGYTF; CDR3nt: TGTGCCAGCAGTGAATGGGGTACAGGGGTAGGCTACACCTTC
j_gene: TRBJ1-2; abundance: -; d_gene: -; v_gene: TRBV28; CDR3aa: CASSQNGYTF; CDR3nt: TGTGCCAGCAGCCAAAATGGCTACACCTTC
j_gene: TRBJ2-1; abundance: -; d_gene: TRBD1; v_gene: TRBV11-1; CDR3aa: CASIAPGQSYNEQFF; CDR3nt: TGTGCCAGCATCGCTCCGGGACAGTCCTACAATGAGCAGTTCTTC
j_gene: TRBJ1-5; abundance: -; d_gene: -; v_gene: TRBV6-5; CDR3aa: CASSYSVDSNQPQHF; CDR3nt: TGTGCCAGCAGTTACTCGGTAGATAGCAATCAGCCCCAGCATTTT
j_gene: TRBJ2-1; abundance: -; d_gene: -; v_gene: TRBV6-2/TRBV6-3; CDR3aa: CASSYLDNEQFF; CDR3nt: TGTGCCAGCAGTTATCTTGACAATGAGCAGTTCTTC
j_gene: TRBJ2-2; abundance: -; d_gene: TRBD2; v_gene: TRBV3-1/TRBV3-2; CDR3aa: CASSQASGTGELFF; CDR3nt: TGTGCCAGCAGCCAAGCTAGCGGGACCGGGGAGCTGTTTTTT
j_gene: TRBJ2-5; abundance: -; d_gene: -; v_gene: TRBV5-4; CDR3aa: CASSLGLDFQETQYF; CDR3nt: TGTGCCAGCAGCTTGGGATTAGACTTTCAAGAGACCCAGTACTTC